A few counts support the clone carrying this TCR beta chain. The antigen is unknown. No patient had autoimmune disease or received systemic immunosuppression. This record comes from a study of OX40 agonist ivuxolimab in advanced cancers. On the study more broadly: Age averaged 60 years (range 23 to 79), and about 86% were male. Study-level findings and limits: Also showing low normalized T-cell clonal expansion were some of the nonresponders.

Here immunoSEQ multiplex PCR was the method, and the copy in TCRdb shows in-frame clones only, minus some. The repertoire consists of fewer than 55,000 clones, with 75% to 90% occurring once and the leading ten covering 6.8%. The input for sequencing was CD4+ or CD8+ T cells sorted from blood, taken in a trial of the OX40 agonist ivuxolimab. The receptor was derived from an adult with an advanced solid tumor such as melanoma, head and neck, liver or kidney cancer.

The CDR3: CASSPPLLADLKEQYF. The CDR3 coding sequence is TGTGCCAGCAGCCCCCCCTTACTAGCGGACTTAAAGGAGCAGTATTTT. The gene calls are TRBV11-2 and TRBJ2-3, with TRBD2 identical over 8 bases. V shed 5 bases and J 11 bases; nucleotides not matched to a gene: 18. The CDR3 sequence is 16 residues long. The germline gives CDR1 SGHAT, CDR2 FQNNGV. Together with reference TRBV11-2 and TRBJ2-3, the CDR3 gives the full variable domain: EAGVAQSPRYKIIEKRQSVAFWCNPISGHATLYWYQQILGQGPKLLIQFQNNGVVDDSQLPKDRFSAERLKGVDSTLKIQPAKLEDSAVYLCASSPPLLADLKEQYFGPGTRLTVL.